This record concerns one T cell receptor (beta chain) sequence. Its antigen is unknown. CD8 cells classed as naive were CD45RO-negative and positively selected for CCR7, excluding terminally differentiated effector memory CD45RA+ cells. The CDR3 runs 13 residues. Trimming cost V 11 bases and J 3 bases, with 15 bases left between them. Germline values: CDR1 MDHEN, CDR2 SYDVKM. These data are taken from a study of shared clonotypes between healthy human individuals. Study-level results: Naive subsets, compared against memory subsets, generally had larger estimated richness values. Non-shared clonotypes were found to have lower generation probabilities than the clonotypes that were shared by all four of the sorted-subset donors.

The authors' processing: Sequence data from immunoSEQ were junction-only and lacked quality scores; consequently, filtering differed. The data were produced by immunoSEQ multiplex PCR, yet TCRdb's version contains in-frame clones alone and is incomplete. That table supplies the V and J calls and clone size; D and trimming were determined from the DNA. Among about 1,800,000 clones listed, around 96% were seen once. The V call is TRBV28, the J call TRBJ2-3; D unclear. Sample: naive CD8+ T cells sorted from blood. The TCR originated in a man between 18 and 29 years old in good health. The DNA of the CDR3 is TGTGCCTCAAGTGGGGTCGAGACAGATACGCAGTATTTT. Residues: CASSGVETDTQYF.